Shown below are 30 T cell receptor beta chains from a single sample sequenced in a study of cytomegalovirus exposure and HLA in healthy donors. This table comes from immunoSEQ multiplex PCR, and its TCRdb copy is limited to in-frame clones, with some not included. The sample shows around 130,000 clones, roughly 90% of them seen only once. The specimen was PBMCs. The receptors here all came from a young man in good health and CMV-seronegative.

The V and J genes are TRBV5-1 and TRBJ2-1, with 7 bases that match TRBD1. Germline loops: CDR1 SGHRS, CDR2 YFSETQ. This CDR3 has 15 amino acids. V lost 0 bases, J lost 10 bases, and 10 bases stayed unmatched. The CDR3 loop is CASSLAGRQGREQFF. In DNA form, the CDR3 reads TGCGCCAGCAGCTTGGCCGGCCGACAGGGCAGGGAGCAGTTCTTC.

This clone came up a few times. The V gene is TRBV29-1, the J gene TRBJ2-3; D not resolved. The CDR3 spans 15 residues. Trimming took 5 bases from V and 0 from J, leaving 15 bases between them. Looked up from germline, CDR1 is SQVTM and CDR2 is ANQGSEA. In DNA form, the CDR3 reads TGCAGCGTTCTGCTTGCGTACCAAAGCACAGATACGCAGTATTTT. Translated: CSVLLAYQSTDTQYF.

As to this clone: A read error is the likely source, as a far larger clone sits one nucleotide away. This CDR3 is also generated by other DNA sequences in the sample. This chain connects TRBV4-1 to TRBJ2-7; 14 bases are shared with TRBD2. The CDR3 has 16 residues. Germline-derived CDR1 and CDR2 are MGHRA and YSYEKL. Unmatched junction bases numbered 1, after V lost 0 bases and J lost 3 bases. CDR3 in amino acids: CASSQDGTSGGYEQYF. The CDR3, as DNA: TGCGCCAGCAGCCAAGATGGGACTAGCGGGGGCTACGAGCAGTACTTC.

The rearrangement joins TRBV7-9 to TRBJ2-7; 7 bases are shared with TRBD1. Germline values: CDR1 SEHNR, CDR2 FQNEAQ (reference sequence). The CDR3 loop spans 13 amino acids. V shed 5 bases, J shed 4 bases, and the junction held 5 bases outside the gene matches. Here the CDR3 DNA reads TGTGCCAGCAGCCGGGACAGCCTATACGAGCAGTACTTC. Amino acids: CASSRDSLYEQYF.

The V and J genes are TRBV25-1 and TRBJ2-3, with 7 bases aligning to TRBD2. The V gene's germline CDR1 is MGHDK and CDR2 SYGVNS. The CDR3 loop spans 16 amino acids. V was clipped by 4 bases and J by 2 bases; unmatched bases: 9. The CDR3 DNA is TGTGCCAGCAGTGGACCGCGGGGGAGCTACACAGATACGCAGTATTTT. This encodes CASSGPRGSYTDTQYF.

The chain has TRBV18 and TRBJ1-3; D not certain. Trimming stripped 2 bases from V and 3 bases from J, with 8 bases between. Germline assignment: CDR1 KGHSH and CDR2 LQKENI. The CDR3 contains 14 residues. CDR3 loop: CASSPEGGGNTIYF. The CDR3 DNA is TGTGCCAGCTCACCAGAAGGCGGTGGAAACACCATATATTTT.

J is TRBJ1-5 and V is TRBV19, with D possibly TRBD1 on 5 matching bases. The CDR3 is 14 residues long. Germline CDR1 LNHDA, CDR2 SQIVND (reference sequence). Between the trimmed V and J ends, which lost 2 bases and 5 bases, there was a span of 10 bases. The CDR3 reads CASSIRQGDQPQHF. CDR3 nucleotides: TGTGCCAGTAGTATAAGGCAGGGCGATCAGCCCCAGCATTTT.

V is TRBV6-6 and J is TRBJ1-4; TRBD1 matches 8 bases. In germline, CDR1 is MNHNY, CDR2 SVGAGI (reference sequence). The V segment lost 0 bases and the J segment 4 bases; nucleotides outside the gene matches: 4. The length of the CDR3 is 16 residues. The CDR3: CASSYSWTGNNEKLFF. CDR3 DNA: TGTGCCAGCAGTTACTCCTGGACAGGGAATAATGAAAAACTGTTTTTT.

This clone has only one observation. This chain uses TRBV4-1 with TRBJ1-5; TRBD1 matches at 9 bases. The CDR3 is 18 amino acids. V was pared by 3 bases and J by 9 bases, with 18 bases of the junction left unmatched. Per germline, CDR1 MGHRA and CDR2 YSYEKL. In DNA form, the CDR3 reads TGCGCCAGCAGCCACGAGGAGTCGGGACAGGGTCTATTTTGGCCCCAGCATTTT. It encodes CASSHEESGQGLFWPQHF.

The chain uses TRBV5-6 and TRBJ1-2; D possibly corresponds to TRBD1 (5 bases). The V gene's germline CDR1 is SGHDT and CDR2 YYEEEE. Trimming took 0 bases from V and 5 from J, leaving 14 bases between them. The CDR3 extends over 15 amino acids. In DNA, the CDR3 is TGTGCCAGCAGCTTGGAAGCAGGGTTTAGATATGGCTACACCTTC. Encoded protein: CASSLEAGFRYGYTF.

The gene calls are TRBV27 and TRBJ1-6, with a possible D match to TRBD1 (5 bases). Trimming left V 1 base short and J 9 bases short, with 16 bases between. Germline loops: CDR1 MNHEY, CDR2 SMNVEV (reference sequence). CDR3 length: 16 amino acids. The CDR3 region is CASSLLSRVSSSPLHF. The DNA for the CDR3 is TGTGCCAGCAGTTTATTGTCCAGGGTATCAAGTTCACCCCTCCACTTT.

The chain is built from TRBV6-5 and TRBJ1-1; D gene uncertain. This CDR3 has 12 residues. Germline-derived CDR1 and CDR2 are MNHEY and SVGAGI. Trimming pared 2 bases from V and 7 bases from J, leaving 8 bases between. The CDR3 protein is CASSYLRGEAFF. For the CDR3, the DNA is TGTGCCAGCAGTTACCTGCGGGGTGAAGCTTTCTTT.

The chain recombines TRBV7-2 with TRBJ2-7; 7 bases fit TRBD2. Germline CDR1 and CDR2: SGHTA and FQGNSA. The CDR3 has 15 residues. Trimming removed 7 bases from V and 2 bases from J; junction bases left unmatched: 11. DNA for the CDR3: TGTGCCAGCACCCCGAGTGTTGGGACTACCTACGAGCAGTACTTC. It is translated as CASTPSVGTTYEQYF. Using reference TRBV7-2 and TRBJ2-7 for the parts outside the CDR3, the full variable domain is GAGVSQSPSNKVTEKGKDVELRCDPISGHTALYWYRQSLGQGLEFLIYFQGNSAPDKSGLPSDRFSAERTGGSVSTLTIQRTQQEDSAVYLCASTPSVGTTYEQYFGPGTRLTVT.

J is TRBJ1-1 and V is TRBV29-1; a weak D match, TRBD1 (6 bases). The CDR3 is 12 amino acids. V lost 7 bases to trimming and J lost 0 bases, with 9 bases between them. Looked up from germline, CDR1 is SQVTM and CDR2 is ANQGSEA. This CDR3 reads CSARQVNTEAFF. CDR3 coding DNA: TGCAGCGCCCGACAGGTGAACACTGAAGCTTTCTTT.

The V gene is TRBV2, the J gene TRBJ2-1, with 7 nucleotides matching TRBD2. This CDR3 region has 15 residues. Germline V gene lookup returns CDR1 SNHLY and CDR2 FYNNEI. V lost 4 bases and J lost 9; bases outside the gene matches: 12. The CDR3 is CASSAPGGAGIEQFF. Written as DNA, the CDR3 is TGTGCCAGCAGTGCCCCCGGAGGAGCGGGGATTGAGCAGTTCTTC.

The chain combines TRBV2 with TRBJ1-1; D remains ambiguous. V was shortened by 2 bases and J by 6 bases, with 7 bases between the two germline ends. CDR1 and CDR2 (germline): SNHLY, FYNNEI. The CDR3 spans 12 residues. CDR3 in amino acids: CASSEYSPEAFF. CDR3 bases: TGTGCCAGCAGTGAATACAGTCCTGAAGCTTTCTTT.

This clone was picked up one time. CDR3 in DNA: TGTGCCAGCTCACCCCCCGCGTCTCTCGGAGAGACCCAGTACTTC. It encodes CASSPPASLGETQYF. The chain couples TRBV18 to TRBJ2-5; D remains unclear. The CDR3 loop spans 15 amino acids. Germline V gene lookup returns CDR1 KGHSH and CDR2 LQKENI. Trimming stripped 3 bases from V and 4 bases from J, with 15 bases between.

V is TRBV2 and J is TRBJ1-1, with D unresolved. CDR3 size: 14 residues. The V end was cut by 6 bases, the J end by 4 bases, with 15 bases between. CDR1 and CDR2 from the germline V gene are SNHLY and FYNNEI. Written as DNA, the CDR3 is TGTGCCAGCAGAGGAGGTGTCGTGGGCACTGAAGCTTTCTTT. Translating gives CASRGGVVGTEAFF.

The chain has TRBV20-1 and TRBJ2-5; no clear D gene. This CDR3 is 11 amino acids long. Deletions cut 1 base from V and 5 bases from J, with 5 bases between. Germline lookup yields CDR1 DFQATT and CDR2 SNEGSKA (reference sequence). The CDR3 region has the DNA TGCAGTGCTAGAGGGCGGGAGACCCAGTACTTC. It codes for CSARGRETQYF.

This clone showed up just once. Here the CDR3 reads CASSLGPPADTQYF. CDR3 DNA: TGTGCCAGCAGCTTAGGTCCCCCCGCGGATACGCAGTATTTT. J is TRBJ2-3 and V is TRBV7-3; D gene unclear. Germline V gene lookup returns CDR1 SGHTA and CDR2 FQGTGA. Trimming cost V 2 bases and J 6 bases, with 12 bases left between them. The CDR3 is 14 residues long. The full variable domain, with the rest looked up from reference TRBV7-3 and TRBJ2-3, is GAGVSQTPSNKVTEKGKYVELRCDPISGHTALYWYRQSLGQGPEFLIYFQGTGAADDSGLPNDRFFAVRPEGSVSTLKIQRTERGDSAVYLCASSLGPPADTQYFGPGTRLTVL.

The rearrangement uses TRBV18 and TRBJ2-2; 8 bases map to TRBD1. CDR3 length: 15 amino acids. Germline V gives CDR1 KGHSH, CDR2 LQKENI. The J segment lost 7 bases and the V segment lost 0 bases, leaving 4 bases of the junction unmatched. The CDR3 spells CASSPPPGTGGELFF. CDR3 DNA: TGTGCCAGCTCACCACCCCCGGGGACAGGCGGGGAGCTGTTTTTT.

The V and J genes are TRBV28 and TRBJ2-3; 10 bases match TRBD1. CDR1 and CDR2 (germline): MDHEN, SYDVKM. The CDR3 is made up of 17 amino acids. Trimming removed 3 bases from V and 2 bases from J; junction bases left unmatched: 8. The CDR3 DNA reads TGTGCCAGCAGTTTCTCCGGGACAGGGGTGCCCACAGATACGCAGTATTTT. This gives the protein CASSFSGTGVPTDTQYF. The full variable domain, rest sourced from reference TRBV28 and TRBJ2-3, is DVKVTQSSRYLVKRTGEKVFLECVQDMDHENMFWYRQDPGLGLRLIYFSYDVKMKEKGDIPEGYSVSREKKERFSLILESASTNQTSMYLCASSFSGTGVPTDTQYFGPGTRLTVL.

The J gene is TRBJ2-1, the V gene TRBV7-6; D perhaps matches TRBD2 (7 bases). Germline V lookup: CDR1 SGHVS, CDR2 FNYEAQ. Trimming shortened V by 3 bases and J by 5 bases, and 11 bases separated the two germline ends. CDR3 size: 14 residues. The CDR3 here is CASSFGGGNNEQFF. The CDR3 DNA reads TGTGCCAGCAGCTTTGGGGGGGGCAACAATGAGCAGTTCTTC.

J is TRBJ2-3 and V is TRBV7-9; 10 nucleotides agree with TRBD2. The V and J ends lost 4 bases and 2 bases, in that order; junction bases with no gene match: 9. Germline lookup yields CDR1 SEHNR and CDR2 FQNEAQ (reference sequence). The CDR3 extends over 17 amino acids. The chain's CDR3 is CASSYHGAGGITDTQYF. CDR3 DNA: TGTGCCAGCAGCTACCACGGAGCGGGGGGGATCACAGATACGCAGTATTTT.

This clone came up once. This chain joins TRBV5-1 and TRBJ1-4; the D gene is possibly TRBD1 (6 bases). Trimming stripped 3 bases from V and 2 bases from J, with 8 bases between. The germline V gene has CDR1 SGHRS and CDR2 YFSETQ. CDR3 length: 14 residues. CDR3 bases: TGCGCCAGCAGCTCAGGGGCCACTAATGAAAAACTGTTTTTT. It codes for CASSSGATNEKLFF.

The genes are TRBV5-6 and TRBJ1-4; D is perhaps TRBD1 (5 bases). Trimming removed 2 bases at V and 8 bases at J, with 16 bases between. The CDR3 has 15 amino acids. Germline assignment: CDR1 SGHDT and CDR2 YYEEEE. This CDR3 reads CASSFGTDAGEKLFF. The CDR3 nucleotides are TGTGCCAGCAGCTTCGGGACCGACGCGGGGGAAAAACTGTTTTTT. The complete variable domain, with remaining parts taken from reference TRBV5-6 and TRBJ1-4, reads DAGVTQSPTHLIKTRGQQVTLRCSPKSGHDTVSWYQQALGQGPQFIFQYYEEEERQRGNFPDRFSGHQFPNYSSELNVNALLLGDSALYLCASSFGTDAGEKLFFGSGTQLSVL.

Many counts were recorded for this clone. CDR3 coding DNA: TGTGCCAGCAGTGACCGACAGGGGGGGGGCAATGAGCAGTTCTTC. Its protein is CASSDRQGGGNEQFF. This sequence joins TRBV6-4 and TRBJ2-1; TRBD1 matches at 9 bases. The CDR3 is 15 residues long. V was pared by 2 bases and J by 6 bases, with 5 bases of the junction left unmatched. Per germline, CDR1 MRHNA and CDR2 SNTAGT.

The V call is TRBV4-1, the J call TRBJ2-3; D gene uncertain. The length of the CDR3 is 15 residues. V lost 1 base and J lost 2, with 10 bases in between. Germline V gene data show CDR1 as MGHRA and CDR2 as YSYEKL. CDR3 loop: CASSQGLQFTDTQYF. The CDR3 coding sequence is TGCGCCAGCAGCCAAGGACTTCAATTCACAGATACGCAGTATTTT.

This chain uses TRBV7-6 with TRBJ2-3; 13 bases are shared with TRBD2. The CDR3 length is 17 residues. Losses at the gene ends were 5 bases for V and 1 base for J; bases not matched to a gene: 6. Germline V lookup: CDR1 SGHVS, CDR2 FNYEAQ. CDR3 region: CASSPGLAGRRTDTQYF. The CDR3, as DNA: TGTGCCAGCAGCCCGGGACTAGCGGGGCGCCGCACAGATACGCAGTATTTT.

This clone was observed a handful of times. Within the sample, other DNA sequences also encode this same CDR3. The genes are TRBV5-1 and TRBJ1-5; no firm D call. Trimming removed 1 base from V and 2 bases from J, with 4 bases in between. The CDR3 is 13 residues long. CDR1 SGHRS and CDR2 YFSETQ come from the germline V gene. CDR3 sequence (DNA): TGCGCCAGCAGCTTGCAGGGCAATCAGCCCCAGCATTTT. It specifies CASSLQGNQPQHF. Full variable domain (rest looked up from reference TRBV5-1 and TRBJ1-5): KAGVTQTPRYLIKTRGQQVTLSCSPISGHRSVSWYQQTPGQGLQFLFEYFSETQRNKGNFPGRFSGRQFSNSRSEMNVSTLELGDSALYLCASSLQGNQPQHFGDGTRLSIL.